This T cell receptor beta chain was recovered during a study of T cells after somatic rescue of genetic block (dated by TCRdb to 2020 to 2022). Concerning the study at large: The study assessed how robust, over the long term, a T-cell system was when the system had developed through somatic rescue of a genetic block in T-cell development.

V sheds 8 bases and J sheds 0 bases, leaving 13 bases between their ends. There are 15 amino acids in the CDR3, from cysteine to phenylalanine inclusive. Only CDR3 DNA remains: 45 bases, in frame from the first base. CDR1 and CDR2 (KGHSH, LQKENI) derive from the germline V gene. The protocol used for the library was the immunoSEQ multiplex PCR assay. TCRdb limited this immuneACCESS table to in-frame rearrangements with V and J called. A share of clones is missing; checked studies link under half to unresolved V genes, and the rest is unexplained. This sample comprises tens of thousands of clones, about 90% of them detected only once. The top ten clones comprise 2.5% to 3.5% of the sample. Points on this clone: Its antigen remains undetermined. No base qualities exist here, and no much larger clone lies one base off it.

The sequence came from a middle-aged man. The material sequenced was peripheral blood mononuclear cells (PBMCs). The chain couples TRBV18 to TRBJ2-2; a tentative D match to TRBD1 spans 6 bases. The CDR3: CASRTGQPNTGELFF. The DNA sequence follows: TGTGCCAGCCGCACAGGACAGCCGAACACCGGGGAGCTGTTTTTT. Here the CDR3 is joined to the reference TRBV18 and TRBJ2-2 genes, and the full variable domain is: NAGVMQNPRHLVRRRGQEARLRCSPMKGHSHVYWYRQLPEEGLKFMVYLQKENIIDESGMPKERFSAEFPKEGPSILRIQQVVRGDSAAYFCASRTGQPNTGELFFGEGSRLTVL.